The rows below give T cell receptor beta chains drawn from one sample of a study of breast tumors, draining lymph nodes, adjacent tissues. TCRdb analysed the multiplex PCR reads with MiXCR anew, one entry per CDR3 protein. The sample comprises fewer than 200,000 distinct CDR3 sequences, 30% to 35% of which are singletons, and roughly 3.8% rests with the top ten. The sample was axillary lymph node tissue. Receptor source: a female donor with breast cancer. Some clones in this sample may be carry-over from other donors' samples. Each CDR3 is given without its conserved first and last residue. Each record gives: V gene, CDR3 protein.

TRBV6-2/TRBV6-3	ASSPRTSSYNEQF
TRBV11-1	ASSLAFVSTDTQY
TRBV5-5	ASSPASGGGAETQY
TRBV20-1	SAREASGSYEQY
TRBV7-2	ASSLMRGTEAF
TRBV6-5	ASSHSAEGHEQY
TRBV20-1	SARSTSGSPYTQY
TRBV5-1	ASSGQGYEQY
TRBV6-1	ASSETGSGVRGNTIY
TRBV2	ASGWQPTGELF
TRBV6-1	ATGVDSYEQY
TRBV2	ASRDRVGETQY
TRBV20-1	SARDTSGTQY
TRBV7-6	ASSLYSGNTRELF